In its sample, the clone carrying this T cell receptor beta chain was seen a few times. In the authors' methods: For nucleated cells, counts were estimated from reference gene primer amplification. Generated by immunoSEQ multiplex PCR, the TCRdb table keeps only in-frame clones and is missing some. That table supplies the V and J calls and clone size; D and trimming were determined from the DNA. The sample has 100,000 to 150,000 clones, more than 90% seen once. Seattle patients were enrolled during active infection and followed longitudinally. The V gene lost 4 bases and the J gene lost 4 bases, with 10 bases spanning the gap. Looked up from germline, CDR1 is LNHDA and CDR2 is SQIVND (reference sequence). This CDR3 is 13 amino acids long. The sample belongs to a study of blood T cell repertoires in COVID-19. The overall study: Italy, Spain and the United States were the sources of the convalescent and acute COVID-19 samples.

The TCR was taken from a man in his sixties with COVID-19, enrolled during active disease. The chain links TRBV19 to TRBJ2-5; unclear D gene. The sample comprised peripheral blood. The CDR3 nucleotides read TGTGCCAGTAGTAGGGCCGAGAGAGAGACCCAGTACTTC. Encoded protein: CASSRAERETQYF.